Below, 23 T cell receptor beta chains from the same sample are listed, as sequenced in a study of blood T cells in healthy people across ages. It was with a sample-barcoded 5' primer and a J-beta primer mix that a second PCR of about 7 to 12 cycles was run. A single record per CDR3 protein comes from TCRdb applying MiXCR to the 5' RACE reads. Of about 1.5 million distinct CDR3 sequences in the sample, about 45% were seen once. Sequenced input: blood. Receptors were obtained from a woman younger than 35 in good health.

The V call is TRBV7-2, the J call TRBJ2-1, with 8 bases matching TRBD1. This CDR3 region has 15 residues. Germline V CDR1 and CDR2: SGHTA, FQGNSA. Trimming at V came to 4 bases and at J to 3 bases, leaving 5 bases not matched to a gene. The CDR3 nucleotides are TGTGCCAGCAGCTCCAGGACAGGGCTCTACAATGAGCAGTTCTTC. This translates into CASSSRTGLYNEQFF.

The sample holds a few counts of this clonotype. This chain links TRBV20-1 with TRBJ1-5, with 7 bases that match TRBD1. The CDR3 is 13 amino acids. In germline, CDR1 is DFQATT, CDR2 SNEGSKA (reference sequence). With 2 bases clipped from V and 3 bases from J, the junction kept 1 base outside the gene matches. The CDR3: CSARRGLNQPQHF. CDR3 in DNA: TGCAGTGCTAGAAGGGGGCTCAATCAGCCCCAGCATTTT.

This clonotype was recorded a few times. V is TRBV4-3 and J is TRBJ1-4; D is undetermined. Germline-derived CDR1 and CDR2 are LGHNA and YSLEER. The V end was cut by 0 bases, the J end by 7 bases, with 15 bases between. The CDR3 totals 16 residues. The CDR3 protein is CASSQEVATSGEKLFF. The CDR3 DNA follows: TGCGCCAGCAGCCAAGAGGTCGCGACGAGCGGTGAAAAACTGTTTTTT.

A few counts support this clonotype. V usage is TRBV27 and J usage is TRBJ2-3; possibly TRBD1 for D (6 bases). The CDR3 consists of 16 residues. Trimming left V 6 bases short and J 2 bases short, with 18 bases between. The germline gives CDR1 MNHEY, CDR2 SMNVEV (reference sequence). The CDR3 nucleotides are TGTGCCAGCAGGGGCTCTTGGTACAGGGTCACAGATACGCAGTATTTT. Translated, it gives CASRGSWYRVTDTQYF.

This chain links TRBV20-1 with TRBJ1-6, with a tentative D call TRBD1 (6 bases). Germline CDR1 and CDR2: DFQATT and SNEGSKA (reference sequence). V lost 8 bases and J lost 6, with 14 bases in between. CDR3 size: 13 residues. The CDR3 DNA sequence: TGCAGTCAGGGGCGTGACGGTAATTCACCCCTCCACTTT. This sequence encodes CSQGRDGNSPLHF.

The chain couples TRBV30 to TRBJ1-1; D uncertain. V lost 2 bases, J lost 1 base, and 11 bases lay in between. The CDR3 is 14 residues long. Germline V gene sequence: CDR1 GTSNPN, CDR2 SVGIG (reference sequence). CDR3 bases: TGTGCCTGGAGTCGAAAAGTAACGAACACTGAAGCTTTCTTT. It specifies CAWSRKVTNTEAFF.

The CDR3 sequence: CATSDTGYEQFF. CDR3 DNA sequence: TGTGCCACCAGTGATACTGGTTATGAGCAGTTCTTC. J is TRBJ2-1 and V is TRBV24-1; unclear D gene. This CDR3 is 12 amino acids long. Germline CDR1 is KGHDR and CDR2 is SFDVKD. The V gene lost 3 bases and the J gene lost 8 bases, with 7 bases spanning the gap.

The rearrangement uses TRBV7-3 and TRBJ2-4, with TRBD2 matching 9 bases. The end of the DNA is better explained by TRBJ2-7, so the J call may be wrong. The CDR3 runs to 13 residues. Germline V lookup: CDR1 SGHTA, CDR2 FQGTGA. CDR3 sequence reads: CASSRGLADEQYF. DNA for the CDR3: TGTGCCAGCAGCCGGGGACTAGCAGACGAGCAGTACTTC.

This clonotype was picked up many times. The chain has TRBV5-6 and TRBJ1-4; possibly TRBD1 for D (5 bases). Germline V lookup: CDR1 SGHDT, CDR2 YYEEEE. The V and J ends lost 4 bases and 1 base respectively, with 8 bases between them. The CDR3 length is 14 residues. The CDR3 here is CASSLRGTNEKLFF. The CDR3 bases are TGTGCCAGCAGCCTAAGGGGAACTAATGAAAAACTGTTTTTT.

This chain links TRBV5-1 with TRBJ2-3; the D call may be TRBD1 or TRBD2 (6 bases each). Germline V gene sequence: CDR1 SGHRS, CDR2 YFSETQ. The V and J ends lost 1 base and 0 bases respectively, with 9 bases between them. The CDR3 sequence is 15 residues long. This chain's CDR3 is CASSLPGASTDTQYF. Written as DNA, the CDR3 is TGCGCCAGCAGCTTGCCGGGGGCAAGCACAGATACGCAGTATTTT. The whole variable domain, remainder taken from reference TRBV5-1 and TRBJ2-3, is KAGVTQTPRYLIKTRGQQVTLSCSPISGHRSVSWYQQTPGQGLQFLFEYFSETQRNKGNFPGRFSGRQFSNSRSEMNVSTLELGDSALYLCASSLPGASTDTQYFGPGTRLTVL.

This clonotype was counted between two and nine times. This sequence joins TRBV4-3 and TRBJ2-1; D is uncertain. Germline lookup yields CDR1 LGHNA and CDR2 YSLEER. Trimming stripped 2 bases from V and 0 bases from J, with 8 bases between. The CDR3 totals 15 residues. This chain's CDR3 is CASSQQLSSYNEQFF. The DNA of the CDR3 is TGCGCCAGCAGCCAACAGCTGAGCTCCTACAATGAGCAGTTCTTC.

The sample holds many counts of this clonotype. This sequence joins TRBV29-1 and TRBJ2-5; D perhaps matches TRBD2 (5 bases). Trimming shortened V by 7 bases and J by 11 bases, and 20 bases separated the two germline ends. The length of the CDR3 is 12 residues. Germline lookup yields CDR1 SQVTM and CDR2 ANQGSEA. In DNA form, the CDR3 reads TGCAGCGCTTTCCTCGGAGGTAATGAGCAGTACTTC. It codes for CSAFLGGNEQYF.

The CDR3 DNA is TGTGCCAGCAGTTACTACCCGCGTGACGCTGATGGCTACACCTTC. Amino acids: CASSYYPRDADGYTF. The V gene is TRBV6-6, the J gene TRBJ1-2; D gene uncertain. This CDR3 comprises 15 residues. Germline CDR1 and CDR2: MNHNY and SVGAGI (reference sequence). V was clipped by 1 base and J by 6 bases, with 15 bases between them.

The CDR3 DNA reads TGTGCCAGCAGCTTCGACTACGATGAGCAGTACTTC. The encoded protein is CASSFDYDEQYF. V usage is TRBV7-9 and J usage is TRBJ2-5; D is perhaps TRBD2 (5 bases). This CDR3 region has 12 residues. Germline V lookup: CDR1 SEHNR, CDR2 FQNEAQ (reference sequence). Trimming removed 3 bases at V and 11 bases at J, with 13 bases between.

The rearrangement joins TRBV21-1 to TRBJ2-2; the table gives TRBD1 as D, unverified against the DNA. TRBV21-1 is given as a pseudogene. The CDR3 totals 16 residues. The CDR3 sequence is CASSSWGGKGTGELFF. CDR3 sequence (DNA): TGTGCCAGCAGCTCCTGGGGGGGGAAAGGCACCGGGGAGCTGTTTTTT.

The rearrangement links TRBV3-1 to TRBJ2-3, with D unresolved. Trimming took off 3 bases at V and 4 bases at J, with 8 bases between the two ends. This CDR3 has 13 residues. Germline V gene lookup returns CDR1 LGHDT and CDR2 YNNKEL (reference sequence). CDR3 bases: TGTGCCAGCAGCCAGCTGAGTGCAGATACGCAGTATTTT. It translates to CASSQLSADTQYF.

This clonotype has more than one count but fewer than ten. The CDR3 nucleotides are TGTGCCAGCAGTTACCCATCTCAGGCCAAGGATCCCTACGAGCAGTACTTC. Translation: CASSYPSQAKDPYEQYF. This chain joins TRBV6-2 or TRBV6-3 and TRBJ2-7; no firm D call. V was pared by 2 bases and J by 2 bases, with 19 bases between. There are 17 residues in the CDR3. Germline V gene data show CDR1 as MNHEY and CDR2 as SVGEGT.

A few counts support this clonotype. V and J are TRBV7-9 and TRBJ2-1, with 7 bases lining up with TRBD2. The trim removed 2 bases at V and 6 bases at J, leaving 7 bases unmatched. Germline V CDR1 and CDR2: SEHNR, FQNEAQ (reference sequence). CDR3 length: 15 residues. CDR3: CASSLQGREGNEQFF. DNA for the CDR3: TGTGCCAGCAGCTTACAAGGCAGGGAGGGCAATGAGCAGTTCTTC.

This clonotype was seen a few times. The J gene is TRBJ1-6, the V gene TRBV5-6; D not certain. Germline lookup yields CDR1 SGHDT and CDR2 YYEEEE. Trimming pared 4 bases from V and 4 bases from J, leaving 9 bases between. This CDR3 region has 14 residues. Here the CDR3 reads CASSPRTYNSPLHF. As DNA, the CDR3 is TGTGCCAGCAGCCCGAGGACTTATAATTCACCCCTCCACTTT.

This clonotype was seen a handful of times. The V gene is TRBV5-1, the J gene TRBJ1-1; 7 bases map to TRBD1. CDR1 and CDR2 from the germline V gene are SGHRS and YFSETQ. V lost 9 bases to trimming and J lost 1 base; unmatched junction nucleotides: 9. The CDR3 totals 14 residues. As DNA, the CDR3 is TGCGCCATCGACAGGGAATTTTCGAACACTGAAGCTTTCTTT. The encoded protein is CAIDREFSNTEAFF.

This clonotype appeared a few times. The chain carries TRBV20-1 and TRBJ1-2; 8 nucleotides align to TRBD1. Per germline, CDR1 DFQATT and CDR2 SNEGSKA (reference sequence). This CDR3 region has 16 residues. Unmatched junction bases numbered 13, after V lost 5 bases and J lost 2 bases. The CDR3 protein is CSAAGTGGSPNYGYTF. In nucleotides, the CDR3 is TGCAGTGCTGCCGGGACAGGTGGGAGTCCCAACTATGGCTACACCTTC.

Concerning this clonotype: The junction does not match germline at one end; this may be a read error. The rearrangement uses TRBV3-1 and TRBJ1-2, with D perhaps matching TRBD1 (6 bases). The CDR3 is 14 amino acids. Germline values: CDR1 LGHDT, CDR2 YNNKEL (reference sequence). The CDR3 DNA is TGTGCCAGCAGCGATCGTAGACAGGACTATGACTACACCTTC. Amino acid sequence: CASSDRRQDYDYTF.

This clonotype was observed at least ten times. The chain uses TRBV20-1 and TRBJ2-1; D is uncertain. The CDR3 has 14 residues. V lost 3 bases, J lost 0 bases, and 9 bases lay in between. Per germline, CDR1 DFQATT and CDR2 SNEGSKA (reference sequence). The CDR3 is CSARRSVSYNEQFF. The CDR3 nucleotides read TGCAGTGCTAGGCGCTCTGTCTCCTACAATGAGCAGTTCTTC.